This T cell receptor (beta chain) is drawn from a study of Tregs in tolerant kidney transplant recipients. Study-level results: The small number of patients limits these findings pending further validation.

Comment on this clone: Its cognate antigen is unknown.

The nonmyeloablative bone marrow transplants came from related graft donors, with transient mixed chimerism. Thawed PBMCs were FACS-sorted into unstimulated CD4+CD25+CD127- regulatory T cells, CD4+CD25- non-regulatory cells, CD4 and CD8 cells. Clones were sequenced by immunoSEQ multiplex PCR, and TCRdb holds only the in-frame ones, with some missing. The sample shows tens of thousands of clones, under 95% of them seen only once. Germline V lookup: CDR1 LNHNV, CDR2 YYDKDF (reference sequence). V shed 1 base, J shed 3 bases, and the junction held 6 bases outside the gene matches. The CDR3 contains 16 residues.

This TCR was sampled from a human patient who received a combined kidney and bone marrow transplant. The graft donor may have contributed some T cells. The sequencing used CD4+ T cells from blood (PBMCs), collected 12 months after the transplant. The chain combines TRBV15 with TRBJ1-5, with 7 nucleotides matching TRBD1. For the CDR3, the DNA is TGTGCCACCAGCAGAGCCGGACAGGCCGTCAATCAGCCCCAGCATTTT. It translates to CATSRAGQAVNQPQHF.